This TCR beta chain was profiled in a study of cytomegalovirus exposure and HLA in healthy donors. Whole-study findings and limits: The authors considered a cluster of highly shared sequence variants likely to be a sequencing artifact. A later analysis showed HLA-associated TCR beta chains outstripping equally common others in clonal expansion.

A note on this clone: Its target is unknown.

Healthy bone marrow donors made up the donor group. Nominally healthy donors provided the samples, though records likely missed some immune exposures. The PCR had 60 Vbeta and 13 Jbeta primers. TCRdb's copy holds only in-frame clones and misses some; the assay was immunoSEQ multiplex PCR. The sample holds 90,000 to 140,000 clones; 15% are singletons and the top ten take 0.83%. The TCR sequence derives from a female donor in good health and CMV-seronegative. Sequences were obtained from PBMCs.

CDR3 sequence: CASSPVPGSNQPQHF. CDR3 bases: TGTGCCAGCAGCCCGGTTCCAGGGAGCAATCAGCCCCAGCATTTT. The rearrangement links TRBV5-4 to TRBJ1-5; perhaps TRBD1 as D (5 bases). The V end was cut by 4 bases, the J end by 1 base, with 12 bases between. Germline values: CDR1 SGHNT, CDR2 YYREEE (reference sequence). The CDR3 has 15 amino acids. The full variable domain, completed using reference TRBV5-4 and TRBJ1-5, is ETGVTQSPTHLIKTRGQQVTLRCSSQSGHNTVSWYQQALGQGPQFIFQYYREEENGRGNFPPRFSGLQFPNYSSELNVNALELDDSALYLCASSPVPGSNQPQHFGDGTRLSIL.